Below are 10 T cell receptor beta chains sequenced from a single sample in a study of OX40 agonist ivuxolimab in advanced cancers. Sequencing used immunoSEQ multiplex PCR; TCRdb keeps in-frame clones, though not all of them. This sample has under 20,000 clones, with 86% found just once. The sample was CD4+ or CD8+ T cells sorted from blood, taken in a trial of the OX40 agonist ivuxolimab. All receptors come from an adult with an advanced solid tumor such as melanoma, head and neck, liver or kidney cancer.

This clone was recorded once. V and J are TRBV7-9 and TRBJ1-1; D is unclear. The ends were cut back, 3 bases at V and 2 bases at J, with 10 bases in the middle. The CDR3 consists of 14 residues. Germline-derived CDR1 and CDR2 are SEHNR and FQNEAQ (reference sequence). CDR3 amino acids: CASSFGSLNTEAFF. CDR3 sequence (DNA): TGTGCCAGCAGCTTCGGGTCCTTAAACACTGAAGCTTTCTTT.

The chain recombines TRBV6-7 with TRBJ2-5, with 13 bases lining up with TRBD2. TRBV6-7 is assigned to the ORF class and has an uncertain function. The CDR3 extends over 16 amino acids. V shed 6 bases and J 9 bases; nucleotides not matched to a gene: 13. In DNA form, the CDR3 reads TGTGCCAGCAGGCCGGGACTAGCGGGGAAAGAATGGCCCCAGTACTTC. This encodes CASRPGLAGKEWPQYF.

The chain joins TRBV7-9 to TRBJ2-7, with 11 positions matching TRBD2. The CDR3 covers 16 residues. Per the germline V gene, CDR1 is SEHNR and CDR2 is FQNEAQ (reference sequence). The ends lost 5 bases at V and 0 bases at J; junction bases unmatched: 6. CDR3 nucleotides: TGTGCCAGCAGCCTGCAGACTAGCGGGGTCTCCTACGAGCAGTACTTC. Its translation is CASSLQTSGVSYEQYF.

The chain is built from TRBV29-1 and TRBJ2-7, with 7 bases lining up with TRBD2. This CDR3 is built from 13 residues. J gave up 2 bases and V 4 bases, and 5 bases lay outside the gene matches. Germline CDR1 reads SQVTM; CDR2 reads ANQGSEA. The chain's CDR3 is CSVAASGPYEQYF. Written as DNA, the CDR3 is TGCAGCGTTGCTGCTAGCGGTCCCTACGAGCAGTACTTC.

The rearrangement joins TRBV5-6 to TRBJ2-3; weak D call: TRBD1 (5 bases). Germline loops: CDR1 SGHDT, CDR2 YYEEEE. V was pared by 1 base and J by 3 bases, with 9 bases between. This CDR3 has 14 residues. The DNA of the CDR3 is TGTGCCAGCAGCTTGTACCAGGGAACAGATACGCAGTATTTT. Translating gives CASSLYQGTDTQYF.

With regard to this clone: The junction and the germline gene differ at one end; a read error may be behind it. V and J are TRBV7-7 and TRBJ2-7, with D maybe TRBD2 (5 bases). CDR3 size: 15 residues. Germline CDR1 reads SSHAT; CDR2 reads FNYEAQ (reference sequence). The CDR3 DNA is TGTGCTAGCAGCTCAGGACTTGCCAGTCTTTACGAGCAGTACTTC. As protein: CASSSGLASLYEQYF.

The rearrangement links TRBV20-1 to TRBJ1-1; D not certain. Germline V CDR1 and CDR2: DFQATT, SNEGSKA (reference sequence). V lost 6 bases and J 1 base, leaving 6 bases between the germline ends. The CDR3 is 11 residues long. CDR3 in DNA: TGCAGTGCCAAAGAGAACACTGAAGCTTTCTTT. Translation gives CSAKENTEAFF.

The V gene is TRBV29-1, the J gene TRBJ2-3; 7 positions agree with TRBD1. V shed 1 base and J 5 bases; nucleotides not matched to a gene: 12. Germline CDR1 is SQVTM and CDR2 is ANQGSEA. CDR3 length: 16 amino acids. The CDR3 DNA sequence: TGCAGCGTTGAAGGGATTAACGACAGGGCTGGAGATACGCAGTATTTT. Protein product: CSVEGINDRAGDTQYF.

This clone was picked up a small number of times. The genes are TRBV6-1 and TRBJ2-2; TRBD2 aligns across 8 bases. Germline V gene data show CDR1 as MNHNS and CDR2 as SASEGT. The CDR3 covers 14 residues. V was pared by 6 bases and J by 6 bases, with 6 bases of the junction left unmatched. The CDR3 region is CASSPGGRAGELFF. DNA for the CDR3: TGTGCCAGCAGCCCGGGGGGGAGGGCCGGGGAGCTGTTTTTT.

This chain uses TRBV19 with TRBJ1-3; no clear D. The germline V and J ends were trimmed by 5 bases and 0 bases, with 14 bases remaining between them. The germline CDR1 and CDR2 sequences are LNHDA and SQIVND (reference sequence). The CDR3 spans 16 residues. The CDR3 bases are TGTGCCAGTAGTTATGCCTCTTACCTCTCTGGAAACACCATATATTTT. Protein: CASSYASYLSGNTIYF.